The 10 T cell receptor beta chains given below trace back to one sample, sequenced in a study of blood T cell repertoires in COVID-19 (dated by TCRdb to 2020 to 2021). Library creation used the immunoSEQ multiplex PCR assay. Entries here come from immuneACCESS through TCRdb and include only in-frame sequences with V and J called. Some clones fail to appear in such tables; in the studies checked, an unresolved V gene covers under half of the shortfall, and the cause of the remainder is unknown. Recorded for this sample are about 71,000 clones; 90% of them occurred a single time. Just over 5% of the sample lies in the top ten. The sample consisted of peripheral blood. These receptor sequences come from a woman under 30 with acute or convalescent COVID-19.

This chain links TRBV18 with TRBJ1-1; 8 nucleotides match TRBD1. The junction had 7 bases not matched to a gene; V was cut back by 4 bases and J by 6 bases. The CDR3 spans 14 residues. CDR1 KGHSH and CDR2 LQKENI come from the germline V gene. The CDR3 is CASSQDRAVPEAFF. In DNA form, the CDR3 reads TGTGCCAGCTCACAGGACAGGGCGGTTCCTGAAGCTTTCTTT.

The V call is TRBV5-4, the J call TRBJ1-2, with D possibly TRBD1 on 6 matching bases. CDR1 is SGHNT and CDR2 is YYREEE in the germline V gene (reference sequence). The CDR3 has 13 residues. V was trimmed by 0 bases and J by 7 bases, leaving 10 bases between them. CDR3 in DNA: TGTGCCAGCAGCTTGGTAGGGGGTAGTGGCTACACCTTC. Protein: CASSLVGGSGYTF.

The chain uses TRBV5-6 and TRBJ1-2; a weak D match, TRBD1 (5 bases). V lost 1 base to trimming and J lost 6 bases, with 10 bases between them. The CDR3 extends over 13 amino acids. The germline V gene has CDR1 SGHDT and CDR2 YYEEEE. CDR3 DNA: TGTGCCAGCAGCTTGCCTGGGGCGCATGGCTACACCTTC. This encodes CASSLPGAHGYTF.

The chain uses TRBV18 and TRBJ1-1; D is ambiguous. This CDR3 has 12 residues. Germline CDR1 and CDR2: KGHSH and LQKENI. Trimming left V 1 base short and J 8 bases short, with 8 bases between. The CDR3 bases are TGTGCCAGCTCACCACGAGGTGGGGAAGCTTTCTTT. It is translated as CASSPRGGEAFF.

This chain joins TRBV25-1 and TRBJ1-1; no clear D gene. Trimming removed 3 bases at V and 8 bases at J, with 10 bases between. CDR3 length: 12 residues. The germline CDR1 and CDR2 sequences are MGHDK and SYGVNS. The CDR3 loop reads CASSDQFREAFF. In DNA, the CDR3 is TGTGCCAGCAGTGACCAATTCAGGGAAGCTTTCTTT.

The chain joins TRBV3-1 (or the pseudogene TRBV3-2) to TRBJ2-1; 11 nucleotides line up with TRBD2. This CDR3 comprises 15 residues. V gave up 5 bases and J gave up 4 bases; unmatched junction bases: 4. Per the germline V gene, CDR1 is LGHDT and CDR2 is YNNKEL (reference sequence). The CDR3 is CASSVTSGNYNEQFF. The DNA for the CDR3 is TGTGCCAGCAGCGTGACTAGCGGGAATTACAATGAGCAGTTCTTC.

The J gene is TRBJ1-2, the V gene TRBV29-1; a weak D match, TRBD1 (6 bases). Trimming took 4 bases from V and 7 from J, leaving 16 bases between them. Germline V CDR1 and CDR2: SQVTM, ANQGSEA. This CDR3 has 13 residues. The CDR3 loop is CSVALLGGAGYTF. CDR3 sequence (DNA): TGCAGCGTTGCCCTCCTTGGGGGGGCTGGCTACACCTTC.

The chain combines TRBV30 with TRBJ1-2; TRBD1 is a possible D gene (5 bases). The germline gives CDR1 GTSNPN, CDR2 SVGIG (reference sequence). This CDR3 comprises 13 residues. The germline V and J ends were trimmed by 2 bases and 4 bases, with 11 bases remaining between them. CDR3 loop: CAWSNDSFYGYTF. The CDR3 DNA follows: TGTGCCTGGAGTAACGACAGCTTCTATGGCTACACCTTC.

This chain joins TRBV30 and TRBJ1-5; D is undetermined. Germline V lookup: CDR1 GTSNPN, CDR2 SVGIG (reference sequence). The CDR3 has 13 amino acids. V gave up 3 bases and J gave up 5 bases, with 11 bases separating them. CDR3 residues: CAWSSTLDQPQHF. CDR3 DNA: TGTGCCTGGAGCTCTACTCTCGATCAGCCCCAGCATTTT.

The rearrangement links TRBV28 to TRBJ1-1, with 8 bases fitting TRBD1. V trimming: 4 bases; J trimming: 4 bases; junction bases outside the gene matches: 8. This CDR3 has 15 residues. The germline V gene has CDR1 MDHEN and CDR2 SYDVKM. The CDR3 bases are TGTGCCAGCAGTTCAGGGGGCGAAAGTTTCACTGAAGCTTTCTTT. Translating gives CASSSGGESFTEAFF.